Listed below are T cell receptor beta chains from one sample, sequenced in a study of cytomegalovirus exposure and HLA in healthy donors. Profiled with immunoSEQ multiplex PCR; TCRdb holds only in-frame clones, not every one. The table shows more than 60,000 clones, with around 89% occurring only once. Sequenced input: PBMCs. The source of these receptors is a young woman in good health and CMV-seronegative. CDR3s include the opening cysteine and the closing phenylalanine or tryptophan. A D gene is named only where the DNA matches it firmly.

V,J,D,CDR3,DNA
TRBV7-9,TRBJ2-1,NA,CASSLETHSGKSSYNEQFF,TGTGCCAGCAGCTTAGAGACGCATAGCGGTAAGAGCTCCTACAATGAGCAGTTCTTC
TRBV18,TRBJ1-1,NA,CASSLTGRWDTEAFF,TGTGCCAGCTCGCTAACAGGGCGGTGGGACACTGAAGCTTTCTTT
TRBV2,TRBJ2-2,NA,CASKSTSLSNTGELFF,TGTGCCAGCAAGTCTACGTCGCTCTCTAACACCGGGGAGCTGTTTTTT
TRBV27,TRBJ2-2,TRBD2,CASSLIAGEPKAGELFF,TGTGCCAGCAGTCTAATAGCGGGAGAGCCTAAGGCCGGGGAGCTGTTTTTT
TRBV5-8,TRBJ2-6,TRBD1,CASSSTGGPAGANVLTF,TGTGCCAGCAGCTCGACAGGGGGACCGGCTGGGGCCAACGTCCTGACTTTC
TRBV18,TRBJ2-3,NA,CASSVGSKDTQYF,TGTGCCAGCTCAGTCGGGAGCAAAGATACGCAGTATTTT
TRBV4-2,TRBJ2-6,NA,CASSHHAQGPTAGANVLTF,TGTGCCAGCAGCCACCATGCTCAGGGGCCCACGGCTGGGGCCAACGTCCTGACTTTC
TRBV19,TRBJ1-1,TRBD1,CASSDPGGLTEAFF,TGTGCCAGTAGCGACCCAGGGGGCCTAACTGAAGCTTTCTTT
TRBV7-2,TRBJ2-5,TRBD2,CASSSGGGETQYF,TGTGCCAGTAGCTCGGGGGGGGGAGAGACCCAGTACTTC
TRBV16,TRBJ2-7,TRBD2,CASSQSLVAGADEQYF,TGTGCCAGCAGCCAATCTCTGGTAGCGGGAGCGGACGAGCAGTACTTC
TRBV11-3,TRBJ2-2,NA,CASSLTGELFF,TGTGCCAGCAGCCTCACCGGGGAGCTGTTTTTT
TRBV29-1,TRBJ2-7,NA,CSVGAGREQYF,TGCAGCGTTGGGGCGGGGCGGGAGCAGTACTTC
TRBV2,TRBJ1-5,TRBD1,CASSELTGNQPQHF,TGTGCCAGCAGTGAACTGACAGGGAATCAGCCCCAGCATTTT
TRBV27,TRBJ1-2,TRBD1,CASSLSQGAFYGYTF,TGTGCCAGCAGTTTATCCCAGGGGGCATTCTATGGCTACACCTTC
TRBV21-1,TRBJ2-1,NA,CASSKARKTSGTRNSSYNEQFF,TGTGCCAGCAGCAAAGCAAGGAAGACTAGCGGGACGCGAAATAGCTCCTACAATGAGCAGTTCTTC
TRBV11-2,TRBJ2-7,TRBD2,CASSFPGLAGEQYF,TGTGCCAGCAGCTTCCCGGGACTAGCGGGCGAGCAGTACTTC
TRBV29-1,TRBJ1-4,NA,CSVELPGVVEKLFF,TGCAGCGTTGAATTACCAGGGGTGGTCGAAAAACTGTTTTTT
TRBV10-3,TRBJ1-1,NA,CAISESMGAARGTTEAFF,TGTGCCATCAGTGAGTCGATGGGGGCTGCGAGGGGGACCACTGAAGCTTTCTTT
TRBV5-1,TRBJ2-1,NA,CASSSPPSDEQFF,TGCGCCAGCAGCTCACCCCCTAGCGATGAGCAGTTCTTC
TRBV27,TRBJ1-4,NA,CASSQAPGGQLFF,TGTGCCAGCAGCCAAGCCCCGGGGGGCCAACTGTTTTTT